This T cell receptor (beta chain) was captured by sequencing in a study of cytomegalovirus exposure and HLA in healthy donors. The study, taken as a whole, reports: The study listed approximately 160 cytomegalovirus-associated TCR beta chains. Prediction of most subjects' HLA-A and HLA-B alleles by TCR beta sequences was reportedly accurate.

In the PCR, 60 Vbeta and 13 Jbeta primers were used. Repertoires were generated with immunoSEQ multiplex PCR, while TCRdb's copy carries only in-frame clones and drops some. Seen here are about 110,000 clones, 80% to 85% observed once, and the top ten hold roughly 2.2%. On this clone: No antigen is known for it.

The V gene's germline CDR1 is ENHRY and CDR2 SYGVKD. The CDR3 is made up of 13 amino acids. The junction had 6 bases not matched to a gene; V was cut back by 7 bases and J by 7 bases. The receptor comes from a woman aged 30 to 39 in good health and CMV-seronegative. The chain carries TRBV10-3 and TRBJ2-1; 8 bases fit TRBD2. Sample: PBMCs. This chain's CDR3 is CAINRGGDNEQFF. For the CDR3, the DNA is TGTGCCATCAACCGGGGGGGGGATAATGAGCAGTTCTTC.